The clone carrying this TCR beta chain was seen once. The sample belongs to a study of control samples from healthy donors and cancer patients. The protocol was immunoSEQ multiplex PCR, while the TCRdb copy is restricted to in-frame clones and leaves out a portion. The sample has about 12,000 clones, roughly 94% seen once. The V gene's germline CDR1 is GTSNPN and CDR2 SVGIG (reference sequence). The CDR3 contains 13 residues. V shed 1 base and J shed 4 bases, with 8 bases lying between them. The receptor comes from an older man with head and neck cancer. The source material was PBMCs. This chain links TRBV30 with TRBJ1-5, with D perhaps matching TRBD1 (5 bases). The CDR3: CAWSEQANQPQHF. Here the CDR3 DNA reads TGTGCCTGGAGTGAACAGGCTAATCAGCCCCAGCATTTT.